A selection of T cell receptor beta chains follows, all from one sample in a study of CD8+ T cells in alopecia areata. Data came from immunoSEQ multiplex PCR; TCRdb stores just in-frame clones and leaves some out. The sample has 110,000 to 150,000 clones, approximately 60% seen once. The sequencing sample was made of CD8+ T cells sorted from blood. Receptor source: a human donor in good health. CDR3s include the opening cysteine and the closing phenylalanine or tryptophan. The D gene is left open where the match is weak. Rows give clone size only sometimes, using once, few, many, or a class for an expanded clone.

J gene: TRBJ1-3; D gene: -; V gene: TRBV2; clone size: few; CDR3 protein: CASTGTRNTIYF; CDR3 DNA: TGTGCCAGCACCGGGACGCGAAACACCATATATTTT
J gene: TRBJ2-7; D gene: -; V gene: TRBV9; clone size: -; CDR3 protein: CASSTEGSSHEQYF; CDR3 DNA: TGTGCCAGCAGCACAGAGGGTAGTAGCCACGAGCAGTACTTC
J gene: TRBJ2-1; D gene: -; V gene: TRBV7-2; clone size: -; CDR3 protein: CASSLAPGLDPLYNEQFF; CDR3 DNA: TGTGCCAGCAGCTTAGCACCGGGCCTTGATCCCCTCTACAATGAGCAGTTCTTC
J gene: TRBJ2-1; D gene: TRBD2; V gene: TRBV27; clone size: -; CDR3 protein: CASSLWASGRLLPDNEQFF; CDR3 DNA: TGTGCCAGCAGTTTATGGGCTAGCGGGAGACTCCTTCCTGACAATGAGCAGTTCTTC
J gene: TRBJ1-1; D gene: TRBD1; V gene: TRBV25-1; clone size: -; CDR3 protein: CASKDRGYNTEAFF; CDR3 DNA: TGTGCCAGTAAGGACAGGGGCTACAACACTGAAGCTTTCTTT
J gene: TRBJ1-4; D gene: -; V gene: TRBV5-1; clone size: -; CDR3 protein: CASSPFLATNEKLFF; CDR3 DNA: TGCGCCAGCAGCCCTTTCTTGGCAACTAATGAAAAACTGTTTTTT
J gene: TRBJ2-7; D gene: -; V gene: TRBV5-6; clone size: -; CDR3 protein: CASSLQAYTYEQYF; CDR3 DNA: TGTGCCAGCAGTCTACAGGCGTATACCTACGAGCAGTACTTC
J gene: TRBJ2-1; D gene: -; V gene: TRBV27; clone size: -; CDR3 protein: CASSPLLGGDEQFF; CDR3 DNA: TGTGCCAGCAGTCCCCTACTAGGAGGGGATGAGCAGTTCTTC
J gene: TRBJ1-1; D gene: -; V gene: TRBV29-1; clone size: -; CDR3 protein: CSVEIQDRNTEAFF; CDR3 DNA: TGCAGCGTTGAGATACAGGACAGGAACACTGAAGCTTTCTTT
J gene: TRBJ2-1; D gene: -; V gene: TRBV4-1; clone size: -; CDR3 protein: CASSQTRWEQFF; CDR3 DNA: TGCGCCAGCAGCCAAACTAGATGGGAGCAGTTCTTC
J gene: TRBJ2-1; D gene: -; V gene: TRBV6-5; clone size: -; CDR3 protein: CASSYSVGSYNEQFF; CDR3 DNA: TGTGCCAGCAGTTACTCAGTCGGCTCCTACAATGAGCAGTTCTTC
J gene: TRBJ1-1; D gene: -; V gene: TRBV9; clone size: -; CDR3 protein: CASSAGHGGTEAFF; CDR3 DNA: TGTGCCAGCAGCGCGGGACACGGGGGCACTGAAGCTTTCTTT
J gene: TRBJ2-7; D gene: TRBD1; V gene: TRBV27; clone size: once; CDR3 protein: CASSILTGGNEQYF; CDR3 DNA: TGTGCCAGCAGTATCCTGACAGGGGGTAACGAGCAGTACTTC
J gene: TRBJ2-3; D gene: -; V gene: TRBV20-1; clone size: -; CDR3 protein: CSATNPNQQYF; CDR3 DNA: TGCAGTGCTACCAACCCAAACCAGCAGTATTTT
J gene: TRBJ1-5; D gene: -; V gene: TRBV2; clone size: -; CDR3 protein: CASSEGKEIQPQHF; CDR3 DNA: TGTGCCAGCAGTGAAGGAAAAGAGATTCAGCCCCAGCATTTT
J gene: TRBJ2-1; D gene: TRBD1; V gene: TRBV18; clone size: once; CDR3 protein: CASSPPGGHNEQFF; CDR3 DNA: TGTGCCAGCTCACCCCCAGGGGGTCACAATGAGCAGTTCTTC
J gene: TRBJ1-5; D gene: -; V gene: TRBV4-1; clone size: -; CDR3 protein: CASSPGQSNQPQHF; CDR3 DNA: TGCGCCAGCAGCCCAGGACAGAGCAATCAGCCCCAGCATTTT
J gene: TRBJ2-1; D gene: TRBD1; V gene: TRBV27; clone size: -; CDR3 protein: CASSLVTGLDKQVF; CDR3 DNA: TGTGCCAGCAGTTTAGTGACAGGGTTGGATAAGCAGGTCTTC
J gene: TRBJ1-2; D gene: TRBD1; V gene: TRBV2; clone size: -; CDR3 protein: CASRQQGAGAGYTF; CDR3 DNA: TGTGCCAGCAGGCAACAGGGGGCAGGGGCTGGCTACACCTTC
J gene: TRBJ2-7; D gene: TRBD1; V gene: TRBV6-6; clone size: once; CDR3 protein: CASIIQGVYEQYF; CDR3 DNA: TGTGCCAGCATCATACAGGGGGTCTACGAGCAGTACTTC
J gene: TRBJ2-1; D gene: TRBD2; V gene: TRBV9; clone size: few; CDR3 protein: CASSQGGRAGIEQFF; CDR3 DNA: TGTGCCAGCAGTCAGGGCGGGAGGGCCGGTATTGAGCAGTTCTTC
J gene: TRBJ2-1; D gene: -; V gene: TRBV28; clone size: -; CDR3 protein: CASSPGDEQFF; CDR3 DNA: TGTGCCAGCAGCCCCGGAGATGAGCAGTTCTTC
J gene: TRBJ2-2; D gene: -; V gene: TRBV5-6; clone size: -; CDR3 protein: CASSPDREGTGELFF; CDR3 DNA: TGTGCCAGCAGCCCTGACAGGGAGGGTACCGGGGAGCTGTTTTTT
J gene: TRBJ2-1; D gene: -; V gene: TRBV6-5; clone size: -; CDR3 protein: CASSYRRGSYNEQFF; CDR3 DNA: TGTGCCAGCAGTTACCGGCGGGGTTCCTACAATGAGCAGTTCTTC
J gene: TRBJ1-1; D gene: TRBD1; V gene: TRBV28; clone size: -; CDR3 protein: CASSSGSTGGEAFF; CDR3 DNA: TGTGCCAGCAGTTCCGGATCCACAGGGGGCGAAGCTTTCTTT
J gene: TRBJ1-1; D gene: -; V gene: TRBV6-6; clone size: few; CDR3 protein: CASSYSSRNTEAFF; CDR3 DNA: TGTGCCAGCAGTTACTCGAGCCGGAACACTGAAGCTTTCTTT
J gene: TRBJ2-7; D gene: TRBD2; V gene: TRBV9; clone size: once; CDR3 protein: CASSLGLAGDWSEQYF; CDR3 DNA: TGTGCCAGCAGCCTCGGACTAGCGGGAGATTGGAGCGAGCAGTACTTC
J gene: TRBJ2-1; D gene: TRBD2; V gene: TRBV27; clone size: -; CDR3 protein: CASSVDGRGNEQFF; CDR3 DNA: TGTGCCAGCTCGGTGGACGGGAGGGGAAATGAGCAGTTCTTC
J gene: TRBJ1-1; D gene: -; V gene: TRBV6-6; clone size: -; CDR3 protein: CASSFRAADTEAFF; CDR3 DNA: TGTGCCAGCAGTTTCCGGGCTGCGGACACTGAAGCTTTCTTT
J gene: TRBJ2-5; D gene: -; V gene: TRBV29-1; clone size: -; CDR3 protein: CSVYRGGETQYF; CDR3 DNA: TGCAGCGTCTACAGGGGAGGGGAGACCCAGTACTTC
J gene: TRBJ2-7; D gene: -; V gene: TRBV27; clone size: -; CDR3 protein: CASSLHLAYSYEQYF; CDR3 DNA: TGTGCCAGCAGTCTCCATCTGGCGTACTCCTACGAGCAGTACTTC
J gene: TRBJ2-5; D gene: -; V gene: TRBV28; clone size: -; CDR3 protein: CASTGEVQETQYF; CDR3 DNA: TGTGCCAGCACTGGGGAGGTCCAAGAGACCCAGTACTTC
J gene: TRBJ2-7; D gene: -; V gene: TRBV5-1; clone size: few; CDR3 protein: CASSLLRTSSYEQYF; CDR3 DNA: TGCGCCAGCAGCTTGTTGCGGACGAGCTCCTACGAGCAGTACTTC
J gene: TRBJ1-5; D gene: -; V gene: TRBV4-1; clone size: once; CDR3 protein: CASSPGAGQPQHF; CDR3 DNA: TGCGCCAGCAGCCCAGGGGCGGGTCAGCCCCAGCATTTT
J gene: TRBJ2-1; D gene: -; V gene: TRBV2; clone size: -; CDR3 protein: CASRPSRDEQFF; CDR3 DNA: TGTGCCAGCAGACCCTCCAGGGATGAGCAGTTCTTC
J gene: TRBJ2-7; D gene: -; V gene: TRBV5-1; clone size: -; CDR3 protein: CASTAGTAPYEQYF; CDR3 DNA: TGCGCCAGCACCGCGGGGACAGCTCCCTACGAGCAGTACTTC
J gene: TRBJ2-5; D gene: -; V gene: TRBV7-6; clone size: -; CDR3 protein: CASSLGRETQYF; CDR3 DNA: TGTGCCAGCAGTTTGGGGCGGGAGACCCAGTACTTC
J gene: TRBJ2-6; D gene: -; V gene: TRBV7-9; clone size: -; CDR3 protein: CASSPGGANVLTF; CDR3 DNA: TGTGCCAGCAGCCCTGGTGGGGCCAACGTCCTGACTTTC
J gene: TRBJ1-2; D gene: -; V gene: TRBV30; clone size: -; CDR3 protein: CAWSVANYGYTF; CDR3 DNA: TGTGCCTGGAGTGTTGCTAACTATGGCTACACCTTC
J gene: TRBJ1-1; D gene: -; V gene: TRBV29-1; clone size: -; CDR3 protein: CSVEARMGAFF; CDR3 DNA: TGCAGCGTTGAAGCGAGAATGGGAGCTTTCTTT
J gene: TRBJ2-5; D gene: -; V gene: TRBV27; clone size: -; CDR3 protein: CASSLFGDQETQYF; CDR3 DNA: TGTGCCAGCAGTTTATTCGGGGACCAAGAGACCCAGTACTTC
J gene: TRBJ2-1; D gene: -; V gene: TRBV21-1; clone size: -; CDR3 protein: CASRGPGEIYAGGPSEQFF; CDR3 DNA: TGTGCCAGCAGAGGCCCCGGCGAGATTTATGCGGGAGGGCCCAGCGAGCAGTTCTTC
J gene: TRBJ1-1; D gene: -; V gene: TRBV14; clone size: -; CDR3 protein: CASSQKAGWNTEAFF; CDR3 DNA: TGTGCCAGCAGCCAGAAAGCGGGGTGGAACACTGAAGCTTTCTTT
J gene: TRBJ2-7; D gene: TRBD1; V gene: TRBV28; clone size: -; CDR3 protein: CASSLQGAYGSYEQYF; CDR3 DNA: TGTGCCAGCAGTTTGCAGGGGGCTTATGGGTCCTACGAGCAGTACTTC
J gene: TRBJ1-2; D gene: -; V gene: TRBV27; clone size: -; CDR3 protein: CASSSGPSYGYTF; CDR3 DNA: TGTGCCAGCAGTTCGGGACCTAGCTATGGCTACACCTTC
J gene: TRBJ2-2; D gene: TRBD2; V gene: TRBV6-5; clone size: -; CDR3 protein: CAAGGNTGELFF; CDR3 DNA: TGTGCCGCGGGGGGGAACACCGGGGAGCTGTTTTTT
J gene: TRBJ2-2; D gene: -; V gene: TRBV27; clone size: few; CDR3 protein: CASSLSAGPGELFF; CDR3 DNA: TGTGCCAGCAGTTTATCGGCAGGGCCCGGGGAGCTGTTTTTT
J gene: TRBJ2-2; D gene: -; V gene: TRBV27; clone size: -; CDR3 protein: CASLSAGELFF; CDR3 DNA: TGTGCCAGCCTTTCCGCCGGGGAGCTGTTTTTT
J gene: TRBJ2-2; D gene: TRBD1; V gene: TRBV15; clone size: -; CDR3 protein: CATSMDRSTGELFF; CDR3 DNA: TGTGCCACCAGCATGGACAGGAGCACCGGGGAGCTGTTTTTT
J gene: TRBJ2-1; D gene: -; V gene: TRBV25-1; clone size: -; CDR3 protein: CASSEWKSNAYNEQFF; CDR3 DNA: TGTGCCAGCAGTGAATGGAAATCTAATGCCTACAATGAGCAGTTCTTC